The present entry profiles one TCR beta chain with its context. The record originates from a study of human T cells and chemical hapten exposure. CDR1 DFQATT and CDR2 SNEGSKA come from the germline V gene (reference sequence). The ends were cut back, 3 bases at V and 3 bases at J, with 11 bases in the middle. This CDR3 has 13 residues. MiXCR was run by TCRdb on the RACE reads, yielding one entry per CDR3 protein. The profile covers about 260,000 distinct CDR3 sequences, with about 9.4% appearing a single time and 2% to 3% taken by the ten largest. Time point meaning: pre-sensitization, week 0. Treatment described: therapeutic diphenylcyclopropenone sensitization with weekly scalp DPC. Extraction yielded total RNA from whole blood (unfractionated).

Specimen: whole blood, collected in connection with sensitization to the hapten diphenylcyclopropenone (DPC). V gene TRBV20-1 combines with J gene TRBJ1-1; no definite D call. The receptor comes from a woman in her thirties or forties with alopecia areata. Some clones in this sample may be carry-over from other donors' samples. CDR3 bases: TGCAGTGCTAGCGGCAGGATTTACACTGAAGCTTTCTTT. This encodes CSASGRIYTEAFF.